This T cell receptor beta chain is from a study of blood T cells in healthy people across ages. At the level of the study: Template switching retrieved approximately one barcoded beta molecule for each two T cells.

PCR was performed a second time for about 7 to 12 cycles using a sample-barcoded 5' primer and a J-beta primer mix. Each CDR3 protein is one row after TCRdb ran MiXCR on the 5' RACE reads. The repertoire holds approximately 1.5 million distinct CDR3 sequences, with about 45% as singletons. Study-wide results and caveats: Investigators treated diversity estimates from one million T cells as underestimates. Using unsorted PBMCs precluded a conclusive naive versus antigen-experienced comparison. Per million T cells, TCR beta diversity dropped about linearly as age rose.

Note on this clonotype: As yet, its antigen is unknown.

V was shortened by 3 bases and J by 9 bases, with 14 bases between the two germline ends. CDR1 and CDR2 (germline): LGHNA, YNFKEQ. The CDR3 runs to 14 residues. This sequence joins TRBV4-2 and TRBJ2-2; D may be TRBD1 (6 bases). The origin of this receptor is a woman younger than 35 in good health. The sequencing input was blood. This chain's CDR3 is CASSHATGNRELFF. Written as DNA, the CDR3 is TGTGCCAGCAGCCACGCTACAGGGAACCGGGAGCTGTTTTTT.